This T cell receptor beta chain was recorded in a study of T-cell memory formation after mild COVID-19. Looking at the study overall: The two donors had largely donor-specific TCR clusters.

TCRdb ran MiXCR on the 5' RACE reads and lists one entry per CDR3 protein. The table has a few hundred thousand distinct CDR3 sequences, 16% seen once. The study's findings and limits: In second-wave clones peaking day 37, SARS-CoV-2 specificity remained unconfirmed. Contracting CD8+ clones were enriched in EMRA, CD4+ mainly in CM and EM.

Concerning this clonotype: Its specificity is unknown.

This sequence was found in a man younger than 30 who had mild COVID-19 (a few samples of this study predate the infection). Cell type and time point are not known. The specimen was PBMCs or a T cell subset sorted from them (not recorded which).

The CDR3 here is CASSLAIGGSSYEQYF. CDR3 coding DNA: TGTGCCAGCAGCTTAGCGATTGGGGGCTCGTCCTACGAGCAGTACTTC. The chain carries TRBV7-6 and TRBJ2-7, with a tentative D call TRBD1 (6 bases). Germline loops: CDR1 SGHVS, CDR2 FNYEAQ. This CDR3 has 16 amino acids. The V end lost 0 bases, the J end lost 1 base, and 13 bases lay between the germline ends.